This T cell receptor beta chain came from a study of patients and donors after allogeneic stem cell transplantation. The CDR3 is made up of 13 amino acids. Trimming took 8 bases from V and 6 from J, leaving 17 bases between them. Germline V gives CDR1 SQVTM, CDR2 ANQGSEA. TCRdb re-called the RT-PCR reads with MiXCR, one entry per CDR3 protein. Of about 960,000 distinct CDR3 sequences listed, under 20% are singletons. This clonotype was counted many times. The chain combines TRBV29-1 with TRBJ2-1; maybe TRBD2 (6 bases). The material sequenced was blood, either unsorted or a sorted T cell fraction (not recorded which). This sequence originates from a human donor who was either an allogeneic HSCT recipient or a stem cell or donor lymphocyte infusion donor (not recorded which). It is not recorded whose cells these are; they may come from a transplant donor. Written as DNA, the CDR3 is TGCAGCTCCAACGCGGGGCGCCGCAATGAGCAGTTCTTC. Translated, it gives CSSNAGRRNEQFF.